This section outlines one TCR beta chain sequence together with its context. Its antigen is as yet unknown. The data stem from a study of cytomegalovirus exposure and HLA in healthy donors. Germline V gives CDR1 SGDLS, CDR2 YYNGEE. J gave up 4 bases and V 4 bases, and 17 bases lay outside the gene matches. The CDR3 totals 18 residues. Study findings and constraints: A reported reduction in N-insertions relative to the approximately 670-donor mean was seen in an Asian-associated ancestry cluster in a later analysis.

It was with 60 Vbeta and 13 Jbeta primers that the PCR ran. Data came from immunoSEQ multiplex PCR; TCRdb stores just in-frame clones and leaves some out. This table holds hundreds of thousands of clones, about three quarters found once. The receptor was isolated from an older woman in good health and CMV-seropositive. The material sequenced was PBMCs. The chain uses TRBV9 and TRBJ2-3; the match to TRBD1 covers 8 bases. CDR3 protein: CASSHHGQGRGRADTQYF. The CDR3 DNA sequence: TGTGCCAGCAGCCACCACGGACAGGGAAGGGGGCGGGCAGATACGCAGTATTTT.